This entry lists 11 T cell receptor beta chains sequenced from one sample in a study of beta chain features in type 1 diabetes. Findings and caveats of the study: For Type 1 diabetes patients, all four CD4+ subsets carried TCRB CDR3s that were moderately but significantly shorter.

These receptors lack a known antigen. Expressed TCRB transcripts were sequenced because the isolated RNA had all been reverse transcribed beforehand. Some clones are missing from TCRdb's copy, which holds only in-frame ones; the method was immunoSEQ multiplex PCR. This table holds 200,000 to 300,000 clones, approximately 13% found once. The specimen was naive CD4+ T cells from blood. These receptors were collected from a man aged 25 to 40 with type 1 diabetes.

The V gene is TRBV4-1, the J gene TRBJ2-1, with 7 bases lining up with TRBD2. The V and J ends lost 4 bases and 4 bases, in that order; junction bases with no gene match: 7. CDR3 length equals 15 residues. The germline V gene has CDR1 MGHRA and CDR2 YSYEKL. Written as DNA, the CDR3 is TGCGCCAGCAGCCGGGACCTGGGGGGGTACAATGAGCAGTTCTTC. It specifies CASSRDLGGYNEQFF.

The chain carries TRBV5-1 and TRBJ1-1; D remains ambiguous. The CDR3 has 14 residues. Looked up from germline, CDR1 is SGHRS and CDR2 is YFSETQ. V was clipped by 1 base and J by 11 bases, with 18 bases between them. Here the CDR3 reads CASSLQDELNGAFF. The CDR3 region has the DNA TGCGCCAGCAGCTTGCAGGATGAACTGAATGGGGCTTTCTTT.

This clone was observed a few times. The chain uses TRBV7-9 and TRBJ2-3; 8 bases agree with TRBD2. Germline lookup yields CDR1 SEHNR and CDR2 FQNEAQ (reference sequence). V dropped 6 bases and J dropped 0; count of bases not matched to a gene: 8. The CDR3 loop spans 16 amino acids. Here the CDR3 DNA reads TGTGCCAGCAGTCCCGGGGCGGGAGGAAGCACAGATACGCAGTATTTT. It is translated as CASSPGAGGSTDTQYF.

This clone was detected only a few times. The chain uses TRBV5-6 and TRBJ1-5; 8 bases fit TRBD1. Germline assignment: CDR1 SGHDT and CDR2 YYEEEE. The CDR3 is 15 amino acids. Unmatched junction bases numbered 4, after V lost 2 bases and J lost 3 bases. The CDR3: CASSFGQGDNQPQHF. CDR3 DNA: TGTGCCAGCAGCTTCGGACAGGGAGACAATCAGCCCCAGCATTTT. Drawing the rest from reference TRBV5-6 and TRBJ1-5, the complete variable domain is DAGVTQSPTHLIKTRGQQVTLRCSPKSGHDTVSWYQQALGQGPQFIFQYYEEEERQRGNFPDRFSGHQFPNYSSELNVNALLLGDSALYLCASSFGQGDNQPQHFGDGTRLSIL.

V and J are TRBV9 and TRBJ2-5, with TRBD1 matching over 7 bases. The CDR3 consists of 15 residues. Per germline, CDR1 SGDLS and CDR2 YYNGEE. V lost 0 bases to trimming and J lost 5 bases; unmatched junction nucleotides: 7. DNA for the CDR3: TGTGCCAGCAGCGTAGGTACAGGGGTTTGGGAGACCCAGTACTTC. Its translation: CASSVGTGVWETQYF. The variable domain in full, completed from reference TRBV9 and TRBJ2-5, reads DSGVTQTPKHLITATGQRVTLRCSPRSGDLSVYWYQQSLDQGLQFLIQYYNGEERAKGNILERFSAQQFPDLHSELNLSSLELGDSALYFCASSVGTGVWETQYFGPGTRLLVL.

This clone was detected once. The chain links TRBV6-6 to TRBJ1-5; D ambiguous. This CDR3 spans 13 amino acids. Trimming cost V 7 bases and J 3 bases, with 10 bases left between them. The V gene's germline CDR1 is MNHNY and CDR2 SVGAGI (reference sequence). Here the CDR3 reads CASTEDFNQPQHF. For the CDR3, the DNA is TGTGCCAGCACCGAGGACTTCAATCAGCCCCAGCATTTT.

A remark on this clone: Sequence at one end of the junction differs from germline and may be a read error. The chain has TRBV30 and TRBJ1-1; 7 nucleotides match TRBD1. The V gene's germline CDR1 is GTSNPN and CDR2 SVGIG (reference sequence). The CDR3 extends over 13 amino acids. CDR3 DNA: TGTGCCTGGAGTGTTTCGGCGGGACAGCGGATACTGTTT. Protein product: CAWSVSAGQRILF.

This clone turned up a few times. This chain joins TRBV10-1 and TRBJ2-1; 13 nucleotides match TRBD2. The V segment lost 2 bases and the J segment 9 bases; nucleotides outside the gene matches: 7. Germline CDR1 and CDR2: WNHNN and SYGVQD (reference sequence). The CDR3 consists of 16 residues. The CDR3 reads CASSERLAGGLPEQFF. CDR3 coding DNA: TGCGCCAGCAGTGAGAGACTAGCGGGGGGCCTACCTGAGCAGTTCTTC.

The rearrangement joins TRBV5-1 to TRBJ1-5; D possibly corresponds to TRBD1 (5 bases). The CDR3 sequence is 13 residues long. Germline lookup yields CDR1 SGHRS and CDR2 YFSETQ. The V gene lost 0 bases and the J gene lost 7 bases, with 8 bases spanning the gap. DNA of the CDR3: TGCGCCAGCAGCTTGGAGGGGCAGCAGCCCCAGCATTTT. Amino acids: CASSLEGQQPQHF.

This clone has only a few counts. The chain couples TRBV9 to TRBJ2-5, with D perhaps TRBD2 (5 bases). The CDR3 totals 17 residues. V dropped 3 bases and J dropped 1 base, with 19 bases sitting between them. The germline V gene encodes CDR1 SGDLS and CDR2 YYNGEE. CDR3 protein: CASSAQPPGVPQETQYF. Written as DNA, the CDR3 is TGTGCCAGCAGCGCGCAGCCGCCCGGGGTGCCCCAAGAGACCCAGTACTTC.

This clone was observed a handful of times. V is TRBV19 and J is TRBJ2-7, with a possible D match to TRBD2 (5 bases). The CDR3 is 13 amino acids. Trimming took off 1 base at V and 2 bases at J, with 6 bases between the two ends. Germline lookup yields CDR1 LNHDA and CDR2 SQIVND (reference sequence). This chain's CDR3 is CASSIGGTYEQYF. CDR3 nucleotide sequence: TGTGCCAGTAGTATAGGAGGGACCTACGAGCAGTACTTC.